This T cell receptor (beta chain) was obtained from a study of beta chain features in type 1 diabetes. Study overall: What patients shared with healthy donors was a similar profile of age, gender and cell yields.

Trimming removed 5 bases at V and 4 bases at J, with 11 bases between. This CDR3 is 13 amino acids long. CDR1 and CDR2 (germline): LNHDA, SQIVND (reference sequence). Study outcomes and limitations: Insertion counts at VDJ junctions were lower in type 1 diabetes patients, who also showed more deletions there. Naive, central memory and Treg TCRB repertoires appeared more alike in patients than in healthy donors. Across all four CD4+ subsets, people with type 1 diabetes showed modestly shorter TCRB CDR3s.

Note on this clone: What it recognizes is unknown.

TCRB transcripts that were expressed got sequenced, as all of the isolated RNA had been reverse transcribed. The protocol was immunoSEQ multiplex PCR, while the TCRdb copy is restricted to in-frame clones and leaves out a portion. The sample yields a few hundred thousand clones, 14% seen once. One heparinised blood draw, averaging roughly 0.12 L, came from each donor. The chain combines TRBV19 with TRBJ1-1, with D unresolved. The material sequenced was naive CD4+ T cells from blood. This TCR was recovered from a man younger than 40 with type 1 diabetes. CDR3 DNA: TGTGCCAGTAGTGGCCCGGGAGTCACTGAAGCTTTCTTT. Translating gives CASSGPGVTEAFF.